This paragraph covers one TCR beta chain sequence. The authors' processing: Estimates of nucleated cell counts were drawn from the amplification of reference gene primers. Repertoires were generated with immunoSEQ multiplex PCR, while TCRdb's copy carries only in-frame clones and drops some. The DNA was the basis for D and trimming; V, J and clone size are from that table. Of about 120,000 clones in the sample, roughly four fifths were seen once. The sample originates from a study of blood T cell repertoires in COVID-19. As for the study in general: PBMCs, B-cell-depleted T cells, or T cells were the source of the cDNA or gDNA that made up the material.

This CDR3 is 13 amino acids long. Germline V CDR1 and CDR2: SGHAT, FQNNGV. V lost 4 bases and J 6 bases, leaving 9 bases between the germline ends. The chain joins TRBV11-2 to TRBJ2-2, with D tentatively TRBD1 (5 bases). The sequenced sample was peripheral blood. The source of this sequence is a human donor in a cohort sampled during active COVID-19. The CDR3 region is CASSSAGPGELFF. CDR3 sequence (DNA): TGTGCCAGCAGCTCCGCAGGGCCCGGGGAGCTGTTTTTT. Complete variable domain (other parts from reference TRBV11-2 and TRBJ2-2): EAGVAQSPRYKIIEKRQSVAFWCNPISGHATLYWYQQILGQGPKLLIQFQNNGVVDDSQLPKDRFSAERLKGVDSTLKIQPAKLEDSAVYLCASSSAGPGELFFGEGSRLTVL.